This is a list of T cell receptor beta chains from one sample in a study of blood T cell repertoires in COVID-19. Assay used: immunoSEQ multiplex PCR; TCRdb lists only in-frame clones, some missing. The sample holds some 130,000 clones; about 80% are singletons and the top ten take approximately 11%. The specimen was peripheral blood. The receptors here all came from a human donor in a cohort sampled during active COVID-19. Both conserved end residues are part of each CDR3. Fields, in order: D gene, J gene, V gene, clone size, CDR3 protein, CDR3 DNA. D genes are given only for firm matches. Rows give clone size only sometimes, using once, few, many, or a class for an expanded clone.

TRBD2 | TRBJ2-3 | TRBV6-6 | once | CASSYSGGGASDTQYF | TGTGCCAGCAGTTACTCGGGCGGGGGGGCATCAGATACGCAGTATTTT
. | TRBJ1-5 | TRBV28 | few | CASSLAGGNQPQHF | TGTGCCAGCAGTTTGGCAGGGGGCAATCAGCCCCAGCATTTT
. | TRBJ2-7 | TRBV10-3 | . | CAISEWQSYEQYF | TGTGCCATCAGTGAATGGCAGTCCTACGAGCAGTACTTC
TRBD1 | TRBJ2-3 | TRBV10-3 | . | CAISSDRSTDTQYF | TGTGCCATCAGTTCGGACAGGAGCACAGATACGCAGTATTTT
TRBD2 | TRBJ2-3 | TRBV7-9 | . | CASSRAGGTDTQYF | TGTGCCAGCAGCCGGGCGGGGGGAACAGATACGCAGTATTTT
. | TRBJ1-1 | TRBV4-2 | few | CASSLQGNTEAFF | TGTGCCAGCAGCCTCCAGGGAAACACTGAAGCTTTCTTT
. | TRBJ1-2 | TRBV6-1 | few | CASSEYGGYGYTF | TGTGCCAGCAGTGAATACGGGGGCTATGGCTACACCTTC
TRBD2 | TRBJ2-7 | TRBV5-6 | . | CASSLSLAWTRMDEQYF | TGTGCCAGCAGCCTGAGCTTGGCCTGGACTAGGATGGACGAGCAGTACTTC
. | TRBJ2-2 | TRBV24-1 | . | CATSAFDRVGTGELFF | TGTGCCACCAGTGCTTTTGACAGAGTTGGAACCGGGGAGCTGTTTTTT
. | TRBJ1-6 | TRBV3-1/TRBV3-2 | . | CASSPRQSSYNSPLHF | TGTGCCAGCAGCCCCAGACAGAGCTCCTATAATTCACCCCTCCACTTT
. | TRBJ1-3 | TRBV7-9 | . | CASSFSGDGTIYF | TGTGCCAGCAGCTTCTCAGGGGACGGCACCATATATTTT
. | TRBJ1-5 | TRBV2 | . | CASSGATGIRTQHF | TGTGCCAGCAGTGGGGCCACAGGGATCCGTACCCAGCATTTT
. | TRBJ1-2 | TRBV7-9 | . | CASSLGAEGGYTF | TGTGCCAGCAGCTTAGGGGCTGAAGGAGGCTACACCTTC
. | TRBJ1-4 | TRBV5-1 | . | CASSGAGSGEKLFF | TGCGCCAGCAGCGGAGCAGGGTCGGGTGAAAAACTGTTTTTT
TRBD2 | TRBJ2-7 | TRBV2 | . | CASSERAAGGRQYF | TGTGCCAGCAGTGAAAGGGCGGCGGGGGGGCGGCAGTACTTC
. | TRBJ1-1 | TRBV6-1 | . | CASSESPGGGRVEAFF | TGTGCCAGCAGTGAATCCCCGGGGGGGGGAAGGGTTGAAGCTTTCTTT
TRBD2 | TRBJ2-7 | TRBV6-5 | . | CASRPGTSGGSKQYF | TGTGCCAGCAGACCTGGGACTAGCGGGGGGTCGAAGCAGTACTTC
TRBD1 | TRBJ1-5 | TRBV13 | few | CASSFERGSGQGQPQHF | TGTGCCAGCAGCTTCGAACGGGGGTCGGGACAGGGACAGCCCCAGCATTTT
TRBD1 | TRBJ1-1 | TRBV19 | . | CASSVPRDRVAEAFF | TGTGCCAGTAGTGTCCCCCGGGACAGGGTCGCTGAAGCTTTCTTT
TRBD1 | TRBJ1-3 | TRBV4-1 | . | CASSQEDRAENTIYF | TGCGCCAGCAGCCAAGAGGACAGGGCGGAAAACACCATATATTTT
. | TRBJ2-7 | TRBV6-5 | . | CASRPNRDEQYF | TGTGCCAGCAGGCCCAACAGGGACGAGCAGTACTTC
TRBD2 | TRBJ2-7 | TRBV28 | . | CASSLFDPGGYEQYF | TGTGCCAGCAGTTTATTTGACCCGGGGGGGTACGAGCAGTACTTC
. | TRBJ1-6 | TRBV28 | . | CASSFGTGIRSYNSPLHF | TGTGCCAGCAGTTTTGGAACAGGGATTCGGTCCTATAATTCACCCCTCCACTTT
TRBD1 | TRBJ1-2 | TRBV27 | . | CASSHGQGAMGYTF | TGTGCCAGCAGTCATGGACAGGGGGCCATGGGCTACACCTTC
. | TRBJ1-5 | TRBV24-1 | . | CATSDLYSNQPQHF | TGTGCCACCAGTGATCTTTATAGCAATCAGCCCCAGCATTTT
. | TRBJ2-1 | TRBV5-6 | . | CASSLDWNEQFF | TGTGCCAGCAGCTTAGACTGGAATGAGCAGTTCTTC
. | TRBJ2-5 | TRBV12-5 | . | CASGLSGTYQETQYF | TGTGCTAGTGGTTTGTCCGGGACTTACCAAGAGACCCAGTACTTC
. | TRBJ1-6 | TRBV3-1/TRBV3-2 | . | CASSQYRGRSSYNSPLHF | TGTGCCAGCAGCCAATATCGCGGGCGAAGCTCCTATAATTCACCCCTCCACTTT
TRBD1 | TRBJ2-7 | TRBV5-5 | few | CASSSRGTESYEQYF | TGTGCCAGCAGCTCGAGGGGGACAGAGTCCTACGAGCAGTACTTC
TRBD2 | TRBJ2-7 | TRBV15 | . | CATSGEPGLAISEQYF | TGTGCCACCAGCGGCGAACCGGGACTAGCGATTAGCGAGCAGTACTTC
. | TRBJ2-5 | TRBV7-9 | . | CASKGGVNQETQYF | TGTGCCAGCAAGGGGGGGGTTAATCAAGAGACCCAGTACTTC
TRBD1 | TRBJ2-7 | TRBV27 | . | CASSPQGAEYEQYF | TGTGCCAGCAGTCCACAGGGGGCAGAGTACGAGCAGTACTTC
. | TRBJ2-7 | TRBV11-2 | . | CASSLRQLDEQYF | TGTGCCAGCAGCTTACGACAGCTGGATGAGCAGTACTTC
. | TRBJ1-1 | TRBV10-3 | . | CAISVRGRDTEAFF | TGTGCCATCAGTGTTAGGGGCCGGGACACTGAAGCTTTCTTT
TRBD2 | TRBJ2-3 | TRBV30 | once | CAWIGSGGPLDTQYF | TGTGCCTGGATAGGTAGCGGGGGGCCCTTGGATACGCAGTATTTT
. | TRBJ1-5 | TRBV12-5 | . | CASFRGVPPQHF | TGTGCTAGTTTCAGGGGAGTTCCGCCCCAGCATTTT
. | TRBJ2-7 | TRBV5-6 | few | CASSLAGGASFYEQYF | TGTGCCAGCAGCTTGGCTGGGGGGGCGTCTTTCTACGAGCAGTACTTC
TRBD1 | TRBJ1-5 | TRBV2 | . | CASSKLARTGGHQPQHF | TGTGCCAGCAGCAAACTCGCAAGGACAGGGGGCCATCAGCCCCAGCATTTT
. | TRBJ1-6 | TRBV5-4 | . | CASSLAPGQSNSPLHF | TGTGCCAGCAGCTTGGCTCCCGGACAGAGTAATTCACCCCTCCACTTT
TRBD1 | TRBJ1-1 | TRBV6-5 | . | CASSRTGNTEAFF | TGTGCCAGCAGCCGGACAGGGAACACTGAAGCTTTCTTT
. | TRBJ1-1 | TRBV5-1 | . | CASSQQVMNTEAFF | TGCGCCAGCAGCCAACAGGTCATGAACACTGAAGCTTTCTTT
. | TRBJ2-1 | TRBV30 | medium-sized | CAGFDWNSYNEQFF | TGTGCCGGGTTCGACTGGAACTCCTACAATGAGCAGTTCTTC
TRBD1 | TRBJ1-3 | TRBV7-8 | . | CASSPSTGPSGNTIYF | TGTGCCAGCAGCCCATCGACAGGGCCCTCTGGAAACACCATATATTTT
. | TRBJ2-7 | TRBV5-8 | . | CASSFPEGVGRSYEQYF | TGTGCCAGCAGCTTCCCCGAAGGGGTCGGACGCTCCTACGAGCAGTACTTC
TRBD1 | TRBJ1-1 | TRBV3-1/TRBV3-2 | . | CASSQGLDRGTEAFF | TGTGCCAGCAGCCAAGGTCTAGACAGGGGGACTGAAGCTTTCTTT
. | TRBJ1-6 | TRBV5-6 | . | CASSLGAQGNSPLHF | TGTGCCAGCAGCTTGGGCGCCCAGGGTAATTCACCCCTCCACTTT
. | TRBJ1-2 | TRBV6-5 | few | CASSYSQGSSVYGYTF | TGTGCCAGCAGTTACTCGCAGGGGAGCTCCGTCTATGGCTACACCTTC
TRBD1 | TRBJ2-7 | TRBV29-1 | . | CSVDTDRGRGEQYF | TGCAGCGTTGACACAGACAGGGGGCGAGGCGAGCAGTACTTC
. | TRBJ1-4 | TRBV3-1/TRBV3-2 | . | CASSQGRLPEKLFF | TGTGCCAGCAGCCAAGGGAGATTGCCCGAAAAACTGTTTTTT
TRBD2 | TRBJ2-1 | TRBV30 | . | CAWSVGRGSQFF | TGTGCCTGGAGTGTAGGGAGGGGATCGCAGTTCTTC
. | TRBJ2-6 | TRBV12-5 | . | CASAQGLGANVLTF | TGTGCTAGTGCCCAGGGGTTAGGGGCCAACGTCCTGACTTTC
TRBD1 | TRBJ2-7 | TRBV19 | . | CASSRQGAYEQYF | TGTGCCAGTAGTAGACAGGGGGCCTACGAGCAGTACTTC
. | TRBJ1-6 | TRBV6-1 | . | CASSDARNSPLHF | TGTGCCAGCAGTGACGCTCGGAATTCACCCCTCCACTTT